This T cell receptor beta chain was profiled in a study of shared clonotypes between healthy human individuals. About the research overall: CD8 memory received one plate per donor, CD8 naive two, CD4 memory three and CD4 naive three.

Germline lookup yields CDR1 SGHRS and CDR2 YFSETQ. Trimming took off 0 bases at V and 4 bases at J, with 8 bases between the two ends. CDR3 length: 14 amino acids. CD4+ cells yielded CD45RA+ naive and CD45RA-negative memory subsets. In this sample, this clone turned up a few times. This was a deep-level run. Sequenced by immunoSEQ multiplex PCR; TCRdb stores in-frame clones only, minus some. Here the sample spans about 1 million clones, about three quarters being singletons. The sequenced sample consisted of memory CD4+ T cells sorted from blood. Stated subset: CD45RA-negative fraction. The source is a man between 18 and 29 years old in good health. The chain employs TRBV5-1 and TRBJ1-3; D gene unclear. CDR3: CASSLAGLGNTIYF. The CDR3 DNA follows: TGCGCCAGCAGCTTGGCGGGGTTAGGAAACACCATATATTTT.